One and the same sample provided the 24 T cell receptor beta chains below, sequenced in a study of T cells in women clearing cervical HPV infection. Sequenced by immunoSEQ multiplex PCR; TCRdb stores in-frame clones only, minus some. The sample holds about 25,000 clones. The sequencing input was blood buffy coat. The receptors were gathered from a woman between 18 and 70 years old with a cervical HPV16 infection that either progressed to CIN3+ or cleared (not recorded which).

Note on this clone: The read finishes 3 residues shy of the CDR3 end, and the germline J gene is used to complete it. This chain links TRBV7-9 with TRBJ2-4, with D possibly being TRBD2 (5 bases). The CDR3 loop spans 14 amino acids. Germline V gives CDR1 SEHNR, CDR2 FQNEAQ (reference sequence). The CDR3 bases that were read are TGTGCCAGCAGCTTGGGCGGATCTGACTATGGT. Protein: CASSLGGSDYG. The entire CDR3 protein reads CASSLGGSDYGQYF.

CDR3 bases read: TGTGCCAGCAGTGCAGGGACAGGGGTTGGAAACACC. It specifies CASSAGTGVGNT. The entire CDR3 sequence reads CASSAGTGVGNTIYF. The V call is TRBV6-1, the J call TRBJ1-3; the match to TRBD1 covers 10 bases. The read comes to an end 3 residues before the CDR3 does, leaving the germline J gene to fill in the end. Trimming cost V 4 bases and J 3 bases; bases outside gene matches: 3. The CDR3 consists of 15 residues. Germline V gives CDR1 MNHNS, CDR2 SASEGT.

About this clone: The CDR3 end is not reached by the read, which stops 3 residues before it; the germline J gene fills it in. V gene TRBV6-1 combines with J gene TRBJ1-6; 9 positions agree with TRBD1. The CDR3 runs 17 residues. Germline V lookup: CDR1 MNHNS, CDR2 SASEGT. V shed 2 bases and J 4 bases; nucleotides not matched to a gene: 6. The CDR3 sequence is CASSEFKTGGYNSPLHF. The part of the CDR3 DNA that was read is TGTGCCAGCAGTGAATTCAAGACAGGGGGATATAATTCACCC.

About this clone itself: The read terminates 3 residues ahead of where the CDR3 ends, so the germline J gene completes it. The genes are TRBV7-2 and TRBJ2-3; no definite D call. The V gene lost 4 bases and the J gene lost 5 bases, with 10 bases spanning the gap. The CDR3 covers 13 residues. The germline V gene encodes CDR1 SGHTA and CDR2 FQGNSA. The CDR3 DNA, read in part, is TGTGCCAGCAGCTCCCAGTTTGTAGATACG. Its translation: CASSSQFVDT. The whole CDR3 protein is CASSSQFVDTQYF.

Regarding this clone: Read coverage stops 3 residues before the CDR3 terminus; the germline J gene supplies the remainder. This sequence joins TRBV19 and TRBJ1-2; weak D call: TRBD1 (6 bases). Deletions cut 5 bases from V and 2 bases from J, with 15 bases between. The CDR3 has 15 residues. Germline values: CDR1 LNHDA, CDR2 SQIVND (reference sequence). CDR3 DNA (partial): TGTGCCAGTAGTGCCCCAGGGGCTGGGAACTATGGC. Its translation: CASSAPGAGNYG. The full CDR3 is CASSAPGAGNYGYTF.

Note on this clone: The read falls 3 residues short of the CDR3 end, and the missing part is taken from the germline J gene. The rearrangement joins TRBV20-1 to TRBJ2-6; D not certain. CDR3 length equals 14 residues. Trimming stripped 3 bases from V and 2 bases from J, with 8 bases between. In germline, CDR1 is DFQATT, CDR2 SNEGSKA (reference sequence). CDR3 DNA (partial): TGCAGTGCTAGTAACCCTACTGGGGCCAACGTC. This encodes CSASNPTGANV. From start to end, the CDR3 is CSASNPTGANVLTF.

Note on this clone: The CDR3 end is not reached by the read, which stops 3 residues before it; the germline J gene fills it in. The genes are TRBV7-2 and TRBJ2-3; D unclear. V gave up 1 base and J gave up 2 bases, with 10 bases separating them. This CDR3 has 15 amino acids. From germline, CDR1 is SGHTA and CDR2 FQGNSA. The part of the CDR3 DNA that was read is TGTGCCAGCAGCTTAGGGCGGCAGCCCACAGATACG. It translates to CASSLGRQPTDT. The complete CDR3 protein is CASSLGRQPTDTQYF.

CDR3 sequence reads: CASGNFQYIDNSNQPQHF. The sequenced CDR3 bases are TGTGCTAGTGGTAATTTTCAATATATCGACAATAGCAATCAGCCC. The J gene is TRBJ1-5, the V gene TRBV12-5; no reliable D call. Read data end 3 residues before the CDR3 end; the end is taken from the germline J gene. The V end was cut by 5 bases, the J end by 0 bases, with 20 bases between. Germline CDR1 LGHNT, CDR2 FRNRAP. This CDR3 is built from 18 residues.

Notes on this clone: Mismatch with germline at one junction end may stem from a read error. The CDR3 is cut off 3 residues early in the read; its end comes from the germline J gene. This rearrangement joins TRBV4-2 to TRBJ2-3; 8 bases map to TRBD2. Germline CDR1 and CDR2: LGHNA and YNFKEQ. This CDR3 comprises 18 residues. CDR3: CASSQDNVGRGVSDTQYF. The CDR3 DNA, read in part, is TGCGCCAGCAGCCAAGATAACGTTGGGCGGGGGGTCTCAGATACG.

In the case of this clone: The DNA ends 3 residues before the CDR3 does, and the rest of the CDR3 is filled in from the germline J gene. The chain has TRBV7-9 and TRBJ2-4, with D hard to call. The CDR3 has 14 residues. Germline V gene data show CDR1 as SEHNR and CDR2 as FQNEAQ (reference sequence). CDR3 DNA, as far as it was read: TGTGCCAGCAGCTTAGCGGAAAAGGGTAATGGT. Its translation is CASSLAEKGNG. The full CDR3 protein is CASSLAEKGNGQYF. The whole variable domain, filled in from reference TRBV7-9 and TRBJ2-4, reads DTGVSQNPRHKITKRGQNVTFRCDPISEHNRLYWYRQTLGQGPEFLTYFQNEAQLEKSRLLSDRFSAERPKGSFSTLEIQRTEQGDSAMYLCASSLAEKGNGQYFGAGTRLSVL.

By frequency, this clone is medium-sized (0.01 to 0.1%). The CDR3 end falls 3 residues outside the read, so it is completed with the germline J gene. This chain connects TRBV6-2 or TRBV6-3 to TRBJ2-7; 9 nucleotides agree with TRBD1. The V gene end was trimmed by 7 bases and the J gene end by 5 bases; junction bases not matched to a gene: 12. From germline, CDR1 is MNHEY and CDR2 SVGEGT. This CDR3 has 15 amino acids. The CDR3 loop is CASTSPRDRVHEQYF. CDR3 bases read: TGTGCCAGCACCTCCCCCCGGGACAGGGTTCACGAG.

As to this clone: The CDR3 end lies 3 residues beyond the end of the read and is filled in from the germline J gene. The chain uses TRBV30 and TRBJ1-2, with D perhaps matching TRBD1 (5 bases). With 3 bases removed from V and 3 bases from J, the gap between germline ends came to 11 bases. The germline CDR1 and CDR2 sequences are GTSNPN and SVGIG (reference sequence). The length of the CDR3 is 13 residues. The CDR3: CAWSRQTHYGYTF. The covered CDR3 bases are TGTGCCTGGAGCCGACAGACCCACTATGGC.

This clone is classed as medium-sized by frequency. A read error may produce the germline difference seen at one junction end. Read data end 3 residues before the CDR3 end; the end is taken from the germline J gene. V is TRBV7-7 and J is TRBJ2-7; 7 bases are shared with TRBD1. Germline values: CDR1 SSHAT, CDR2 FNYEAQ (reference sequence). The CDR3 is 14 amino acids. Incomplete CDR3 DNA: TGTGCTAGCAGCTTAGGGGGCGGATCCTACGAG. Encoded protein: CASSLGGGSYE. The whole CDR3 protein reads CASSLGGGSYEQYF.

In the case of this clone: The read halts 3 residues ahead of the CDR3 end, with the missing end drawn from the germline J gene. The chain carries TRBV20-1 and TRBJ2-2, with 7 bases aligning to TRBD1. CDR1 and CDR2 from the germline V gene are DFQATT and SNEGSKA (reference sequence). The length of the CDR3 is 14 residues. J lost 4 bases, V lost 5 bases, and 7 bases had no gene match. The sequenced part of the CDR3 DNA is TGCAGTGCTCGAAGACAGGGCTTCACCGGGGAG. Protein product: CSARRQGFTGE. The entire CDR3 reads CSARRQGFTGELFF.

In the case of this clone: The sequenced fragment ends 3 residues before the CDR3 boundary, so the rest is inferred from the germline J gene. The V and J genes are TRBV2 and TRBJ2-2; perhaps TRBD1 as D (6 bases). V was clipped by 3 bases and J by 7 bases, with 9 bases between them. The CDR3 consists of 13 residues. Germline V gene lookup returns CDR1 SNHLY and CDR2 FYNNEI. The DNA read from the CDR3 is TGTGCCAGCAGTGATAGGGGGTTCGGGGAG. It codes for CASSDRGFGE. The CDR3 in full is CASSDRGFGELFF.

The CDR3 loop is CAWSVGTGYQPQHF. CDR3 DNA (partial): TGTGCCTGGAGTGTAGGGACAGGGTATCAGCCC. This chain joins TRBV30 and TRBJ1-5; 9 positions agree with TRBD1. Coverage ceases 3 residues before the CDR3 finishes, and the germline J gene fills in the end. Germline assignment: CDR1 GTSNPN and CDR2 SVGIG (reference sequence). After removal of 0 bases from V and 5 bases from J, the junction contained 2 bases not matched to a gene. The CDR3 is 14 amino acids.

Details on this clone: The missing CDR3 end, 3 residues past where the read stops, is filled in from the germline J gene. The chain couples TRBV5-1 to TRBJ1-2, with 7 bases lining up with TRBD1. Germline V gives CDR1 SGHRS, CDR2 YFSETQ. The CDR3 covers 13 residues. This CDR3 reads CASRRTGSAGYTF. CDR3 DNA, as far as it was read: TGCGCCAGCAGACGGACAGGTTCGGCCGGC.

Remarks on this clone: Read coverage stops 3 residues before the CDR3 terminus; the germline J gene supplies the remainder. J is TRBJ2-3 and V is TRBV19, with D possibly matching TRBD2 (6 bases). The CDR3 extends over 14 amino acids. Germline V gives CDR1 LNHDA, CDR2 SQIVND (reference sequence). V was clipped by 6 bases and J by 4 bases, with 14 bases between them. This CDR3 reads CASRFGGASDTQYF. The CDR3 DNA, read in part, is TGTGCCAGTAGGTTCGGCGGGGCCTCAGATACG.

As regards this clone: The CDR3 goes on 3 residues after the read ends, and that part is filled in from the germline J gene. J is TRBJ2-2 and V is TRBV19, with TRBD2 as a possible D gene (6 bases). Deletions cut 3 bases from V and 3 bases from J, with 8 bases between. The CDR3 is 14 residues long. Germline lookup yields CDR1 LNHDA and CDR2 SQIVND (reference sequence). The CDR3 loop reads CASSIWGDTGELFF. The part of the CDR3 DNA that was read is TGTGCCAGTAGTATTTGGGGGGACACCGGGGAG.

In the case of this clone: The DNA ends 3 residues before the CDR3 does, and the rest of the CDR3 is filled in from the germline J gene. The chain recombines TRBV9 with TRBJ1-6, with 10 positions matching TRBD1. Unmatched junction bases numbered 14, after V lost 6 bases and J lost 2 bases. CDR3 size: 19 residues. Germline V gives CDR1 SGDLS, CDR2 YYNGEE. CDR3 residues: CASNGDRGHPVTYNSPLHF. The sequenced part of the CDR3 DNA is TGTGCCAGCAATGGGGACAGGGGCCACCCGGTCACCTATAATTCACCC.

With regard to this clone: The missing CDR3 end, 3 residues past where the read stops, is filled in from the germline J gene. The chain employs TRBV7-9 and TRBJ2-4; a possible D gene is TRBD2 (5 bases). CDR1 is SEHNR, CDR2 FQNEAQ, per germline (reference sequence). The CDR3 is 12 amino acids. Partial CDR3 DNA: TGTGCCAGCACCCCGGGCGGGTCGTAT. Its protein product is CASTPGGSY. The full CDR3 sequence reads CASTPGGSYQYF.

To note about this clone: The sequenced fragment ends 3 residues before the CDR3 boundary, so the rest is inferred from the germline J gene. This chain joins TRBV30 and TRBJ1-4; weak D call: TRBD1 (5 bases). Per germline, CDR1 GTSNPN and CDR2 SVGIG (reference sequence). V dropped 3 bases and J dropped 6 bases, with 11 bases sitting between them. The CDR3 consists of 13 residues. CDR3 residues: CAWSPQDYEKLFF. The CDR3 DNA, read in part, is TGTGCCTGGAGCCCACAGGATTATGAAAAA.

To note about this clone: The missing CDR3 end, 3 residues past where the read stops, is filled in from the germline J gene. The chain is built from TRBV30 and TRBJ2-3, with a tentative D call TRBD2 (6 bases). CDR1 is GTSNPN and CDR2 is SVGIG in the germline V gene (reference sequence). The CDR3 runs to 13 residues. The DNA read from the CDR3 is TGTGCCTGGAGGCGGGATAGCAATCAGCCG. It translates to CAWRRDSNQP. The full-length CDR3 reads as CAWRRDSNQPQYF.

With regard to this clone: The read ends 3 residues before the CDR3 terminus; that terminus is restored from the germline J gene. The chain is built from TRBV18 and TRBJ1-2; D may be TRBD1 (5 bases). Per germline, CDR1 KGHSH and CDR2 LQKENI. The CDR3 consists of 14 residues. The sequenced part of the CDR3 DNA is TGTGCCAGCTCACCACCGGGACTGGTCTTAGGC. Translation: CASSPPGLVLG. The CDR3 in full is CASSPPGLVLGYTF.